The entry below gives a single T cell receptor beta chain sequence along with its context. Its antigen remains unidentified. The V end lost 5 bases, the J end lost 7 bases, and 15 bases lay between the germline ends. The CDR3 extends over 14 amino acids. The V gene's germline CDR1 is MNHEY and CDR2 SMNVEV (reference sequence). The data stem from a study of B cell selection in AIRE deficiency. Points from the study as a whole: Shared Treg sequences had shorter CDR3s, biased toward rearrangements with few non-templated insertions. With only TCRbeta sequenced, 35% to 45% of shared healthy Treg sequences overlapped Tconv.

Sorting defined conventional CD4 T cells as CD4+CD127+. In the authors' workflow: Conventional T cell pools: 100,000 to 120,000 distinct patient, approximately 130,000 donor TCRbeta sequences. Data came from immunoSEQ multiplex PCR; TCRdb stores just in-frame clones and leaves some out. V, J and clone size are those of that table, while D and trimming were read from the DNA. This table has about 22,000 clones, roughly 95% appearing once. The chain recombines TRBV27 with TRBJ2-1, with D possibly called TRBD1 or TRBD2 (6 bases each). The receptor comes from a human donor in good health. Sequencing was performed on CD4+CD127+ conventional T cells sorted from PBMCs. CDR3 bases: TGTGCCAGCAGTGCCTACAGGGCGGGGAATGAGCAGTTCTTC. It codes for CASSAYRAGNEQFF.